Below are 22 T cell receptor beta chains sequenced from a single sample in a study of lymphopenia after photon versus proton radiotherapy (dated by TCRdb to the late 2010s). Libraries came from the immunoSEQ multiplex PCR assay. The table comes from immuneACCESS by way of TCRdb, which keeps in-frame sequences with V and J called. Part of the clones is missing from these tables; in studies checked, under half for an unresolved V gene and the rest for unknown reasons. This sample gives fewer than 35,000 clones in total; nearly 90% of them show up just once. The top ten clonotypes cover more than 6.5% of the sample. This sample comprised peripheral blood, obtained from a patient treated with proton-based radiotherapy. The receptors come from a woman aged 65 to 85 with pancreatic cancer. Some clones in this sample may be carry-over from other donors' samples.

The count of this clone is one. This rearrangement joins TRBV6-1 to TRBJ2-5; no clear D. Germline loops: CDR1 MNHNS, CDR2 SASEGT. Trimming shortened V by 3 bases and J by 11 bases, and 10 bases separated the two germline ends. The CDR3 extends over 11 amino acids. The CDR3: CASSDPRAQYF. CDR3 nucleotides: TGTGCCAGCAGTGATCCCCGGGCGCAGTACTTC.

The chain uses TRBV10-3 and TRBJ2-5; 8 bases are a match to TRBD2. The junction had 10 bases not matched to a gene; V was cut back by 2 bases and J by 2 bases. The CDR3 spans 17 residues. CDR1 ENHRY and CDR2 SYGVKD come from the germline V gene. CDR3 amino acids: CAISEMTGGESQETQYF. In DNA form, the CDR3 reads TGTGCCATCAGTGAGATGACGGGGGGGGAGTCACAAGAGACCCAGTACTTC.

The chain employs TRBV5-1 and TRBJ1-2, with 9 bases identical to TRBD1. The germline V gene encodes CDR1 SGHRS and CDR2 YFSETQ. The CDR3 has 14 amino acids. V dropped 0 bases and J dropped 4; count of bases not matched to a gene: 1. The CDR3 here is CASSLGTGVYGYTF. The CDR3 DNA reads TGCGCCAGCAGCTTGGGGACAGGGGTCTATGGCTACACCTTC.

The rearrangement links TRBV5-1 to TRBJ1-1; no clear D. This CDR3 has 15 amino acids. Germline V gene lookup returns CDR1 SGHRS and CDR2 YFSETQ. Trimming shortened V by 4 bases and J by 4 bases, and 17 bases separated the two germline ends. CDR3 sequence reads: CASSVSVLARTEAFF. For the CDR3, the DNA is TGCGCCAGCAGCGTGTCAGTGTTAGCCCGCACTGAAGCTTTCTTT.

The chain combines TRBV5-4 with TRBJ1-1; D remains ambiguous. V lost 0 bases and J lost 6, with 12 bases in between. The germline gives CDR1 SGHNT, CDR2 YYREEE (reference sequence). This CDR3 spans 14 amino acids. CDR3 protein: CASSLGQALAEAFF. The CDR3 DNA is TGTGCCAGCAGCTTGGGGCAGGCCCTAGCTGAAGCTTTCTTT.

This chain uses TRBV30 with TRBJ1-2; 9 nucleotides agree with TRBD1. Germline V gene lookup returns CDR1 GTSNPN and CDR2 SVGIG (reference sequence). This CDR3 region has 16 residues. CDR3 region: CAFSRDRARGNYGYTF. For the CDR3, the DNA is TGTGCTTTCAGCCGGGACAGGGCTCGCGGTAACTATGGCTACACCTTC.

This clone was recorded only once. V is TRBV11-2 and J is TRBJ1-1; no definite D call. This CDR3 is built from 15 residues. Trimming shortened V by 4 bases and J by 4 bases, and 16 bases separated the two germline ends. Germline values: CDR1 SGHAT, CDR2 FQNNGV. The CDR3 is CASSSKTRMGTEAFF. The CDR3 DNA is TGTGCCAGCAGCTCCAAGACCCGAATGGGCACTGAAGCTTTCTTT.

In its sample, this clone was seen a few times. The CDR3 loop is CASSAGTSGRAAEQYF. The CDR3 coding sequence is TGCGCCAGCAGTGCAGGGACTAGCGGGAGGGCCGCCGAGCAGTACTTC. The chain carries TRBV10-1 and TRBJ2-7; TRBD2 aligns across 16 bases. Germline lookup yields CDR1 WNHNN and CDR2 SYGVQD (reference sequence). This CDR3 is 16 amino acids long. After removal of 4 bases from V and 6 bases from J, the junction contained 6 bases not matched to a gene.

This sequence joins TRBV15 and TRBJ1-1, with D possibly being TRBD1 (6 bases). The germline CDR1 and CDR2 sequences are LNHNV and YYDKDF (reference sequence). The length of the CDR3 is 14 residues. Trimming left V 3 bases short and J 3 bases short, with 11 bases between. The CDR3 nucleotides are TGTGCCACCAGCAGGCTTGGGGGCGACACTGAAGCTTTCTTT. Amino acid sequence: CATSRLGGDTEAFF.

The V and J genes are TRBV13 and TRBJ2-4; 7 bases line up with TRBD1. The germline V gene encodes CDR1 PRHDT and CDR2 FYEKMQ (reference sequence). The CDR3 spans 14 residues. V lost 4 bases to trimming and J lost 3 bases; unmatched junction nucleotides: 3. The CDR3 loop reads CASSYWDSKNIQYF. CDR3 nucleotides: TGTGCCAGCAGCTATTGGGACAGCAAAAACATTCAGTACTTC. The full variable domain, with the rest looked up from reference TRBV13 and TRBJ2-4, is AAGVIQSPRHLIKEKRETATLKCYPIPRHDTVYWYQQGPGQDPQFLISFYEKMQSDKGSIPDRFSAQQFSDYHSELNMSSLELGDSALYFCASSYWDSKNIQYFGAGTRLSVL.

The rearrangement uses TRBV5-6 and TRBJ2-7; D is tentatively TRBD1 or TRBD2 (5 bases each). V shed 7 bases and J shed 4 bases, with 15 bases lying between them. Germline V gives CDR1 SGHDT, CDR2 YYEEEE. The CDR3 contains 13 residues. The CDR3 is CASFRWGLYEQYF. CDR3 DNA sequence: TGTGCCAGCTTCCGATGGGGGTTGTACGAGCAGTACTTC.

The V call is TRBV10-3, the J call TRBJ1-2; possibly TRBD1 for D (5 bases). The CDR3 spans 15 residues. Germline CDR1 is ENHRY and CDR2 is SYGVKD. V was cut by 3 bases and J by 1 base, with 12 bases left in between. CDR3 nucleotides: TGTGCCATCAGTGAAGGTAGGGGCGGTAACTATGGCTACACCTTC. Protein product: CAISEGRGGNYGYTF.

The chain combines TRBV7-2 with TRBJ2-3; a possible D gene is TRBD2 (6 bases). From germline, CDR1 is SGHTA and CDR2 FQGNSA. Deletions cut 3 bases from V and 2 bases from J, with 12 bases between. The CDR3 extends over 15 amino acids. The CDR3 bases are TGTGCCAGCAGCTTGGCGGGACTTTACACAGATACGCAGTATTTT. Translated, it gives CASSLAGLYTDTQYF.

This clone showed up just a few times. The chain recombines TRBV6-5 with TRBJ1-6, with D hard to call. Deletions cut 6 bases from V and 7 bases from J, with 7 bases between. The germline CDR1 and CDR2 sequences are MNHEY and SVGAGI. The CDR3 is 12 residues long. CDR3 residues: CASRLLNSPLHF. The CDR3 DNA reads as TGTGCCAGCAGATTGCTAAATTCACCCCTCCACTTT.

The V gene is TRBV6-1, the J gene TRBJ2-5, with 8 bases matching TRBD2. With 6 bases clipped from V and 1 base from J, the junction kept 1 base outside the gene matches. This CDR3 spans 13 amino acids. Germline CDR1 and CDR2: MNHNS and SASEGT. The CDR3 protein is CASRRGVQETQYF. The CDR3, as DNA: TGTGCCAGCAGGCGGGGGGTCCAAGAGACCCAGTACTTC.

The genes are TRBV18 and TRBJ2-1, with 7 bases aligning to TRBD2. This CDR3 contains 18 residues. Germline CDR1 KGHSH, CDR2 LQKENI. Unmatched junction bases numbered 11, after V lost 2 bases and J lost 1 base. CDR3 DNA sequence: TGTGCCAGCTCACCAAGGGCGGGAGACCGACTTTCCTACAATGAGCAGTTCTTC. It yields the protein CASSPRAGDRLSYNEQFF.

The chain links TRBV11-1 to TRBJ2-7; D tentatively fits TRBD1 or TRBD2 (5 bases each). The CDR3 spans 15 residues. V gave up 5 bases and J gave up 2 bases, with 16 bases separating them. Per germline, CDR1 SGHAT and CDR2 FQDESV (reference sequence). The CDR3 DNA sequence: TGTGCCAGCAGCCCCCCCGGGACGTTCACCTACGAGCAGTACTTC. This translates into CASSPPGTFTYEQYF. Combining the CDR3 with reference TRBV11-1 and TRBJ2-7 gives the whole variable domain EAEVAQSPRYKITEKSQAVAFWCDPISGHATLYWYRQILGQGPELLVQFQDESVVDDSQLPKDRFSAERLKGVDSTLKIQPAELGDSAMYLCASSPPGTFTYEQYFGPGTRLTVT.

J is TRBJ2-1 and V is TRBV6-6; tentatively, D is TRBD1 or TRBD2 (5 bases each). From germline, CDR1 is MNHNY and CDR2 SVGAGI (reference sequence). The CDR3 has 14 amino acids. Deletions cut 5 bases from V and 5 bases from J, with 13 bases between. DNA of the CDR3: TGTGCCAGCAGTATGGGACGGAACAACAATGAGCAGTTCTTC. The encoded protein is CASSMGRNNNEQFF.

This clone has a handful of counts. The genes are TRBV4-3 and TRBJ1-2; no firm D call. The CDR3 length is 14 residues. Germline V gene lookup returns CDR1 LGHNA and CDR2 YSLEER. Trimming left V 1 base short and J 2 bases short, with 8 bases between. The CDR3 is CASSQGIDNYGYTF. CDR3 sequence (DNA): TGCGCCAGCAGCCAAGGTATAGACAACTATGGCTACACCTTC.

The chain uses TRBV5-6 and TRBJ2-3, with a possible D match to TRBD2 (6 bases). This CDR3 has 14 amino acids. CDR1 and CDR2 (germline): SGHDT, YYEEEE. V was shortened by 0 bases and J by 3 bases, with 8 bases between the two germline ends. In DNA, the CDR3 is TGTGCCAGCAGCTTGGGGAGGGGTACAGATACGCAGTATTTT. Protein product: CASSLGRGTDTQYF.

The gene calls are TRBV15 and TRBJ1-3, with D unresolved. From germline, CDR1 is LNHNV and CDR2 YYDKDF (reference sequence). CDR3 length equals 14 residues. Trimming pared 0 bases from V and 4 bases from J, leaving 7 bases between. The CDR3 DNA follows: TGTGCCACCAGCAGAGATCGGGCGGGAAACACCATATATTTT. It is translated as CATSRDRAGNTIYF.

The V call is TRBV19, the J call TRBJ2-2, with 7 positions matching TRBD1. Germline V lookup: CDR1 LNHDA, CDR2 SQIVND (reference sequence). The CDR3 sequence is 16 residues long. V trimming: 5 bases; J trimming: 3 bases; junction bases outside the gene matches: 9. CDR3 amino acids: CASSPLDRVYTGELFF. CDR3 sequence (DNA): TGTGCCAGTAGTCCCCTCGACAGGGTATACACCGGGGAGCTGTTTTTT.